The 4 T cell receptor beta chains given below trace back to one sample, sequenced in a study of early T cells in non-severe SARS-CoV-2 infection. TCRdb reprocessed the 5' RACE reads with MiXCR, giving one entry per CDR3 protein. The sample consists of 60,000 to 75,000 distinct CDR3 sequences, about an eighth of them appearing once. The sample comprised whole blood. The origin of the receptors is an adult who was a healthcare worker with PCR-confirmed SARS-CoV-2 infection or an uninfected control (not recorded which).

This clonotype was detected ten times or more. The gene calls are TRBV2 and TRBJ1-3; D is undetermined. This CDR3 is 15 amino acids long. Germline V gene sequence: CDR1 SNHLY, CDR2 FYNNEI. Trimming took 1 base from V and 7 from J, leaving 14 bases between them. CDR3 bases: TGTGCCAGCAGTGAAGGGGGTGGTAGGAGGAACACCATATATTTT. Its protein product is CASSEGGGRRNTIYF.

CDR3 region: CASSFPMTGAYNEQFF. The CDR3 DNA follows: TGTGCCAGCAGCTTTCCGATGACAGGAGCCTACAATGAGCAGTTCTTC. The chain joins TRBV13 to TRBJ2-1; D may be TRBD1 (6 bases). V lost 3 bases and J lost 2, with 14 bases in between. This CDR3 is 16 amino acids long. The germline V gene has CDR1 PRHDT and CDR2 FYEKMQ (reference sequence).

Concerning this clonotype: A read error is possible here, since a much larger clone lies one base away. The chain employs TRBV7-9 and TRBJ1-3, with a tentative D call TRBD1 (5 bases). Germline V lookup: CDR1 SEHNR, CDR2 FQNEAQ (reference sequence). The CDR3 consists of 13 residues. CDR3 DNA sequence: TGTGTCAGCATCAGGGAGGAGGGAAACACCATATATTTT. Amino acid sequence: CVSIREEGNTIYF.

V gene TRBV18 combines with J gene TRBJ2-4; D gene uncertain. The CDR3 has 13 amino acids. Germline-derived CDR1 and CDR2 are KGHSH and LQKENI. V lost 3 bases and J lost 7, with 10 bases in between. For the CDR3, the DNA is TGTGCCAGCTCACCCGAGGTCGGGAACATTCAGTACTTC. This gives the protein CASSPEVGNIQYF.